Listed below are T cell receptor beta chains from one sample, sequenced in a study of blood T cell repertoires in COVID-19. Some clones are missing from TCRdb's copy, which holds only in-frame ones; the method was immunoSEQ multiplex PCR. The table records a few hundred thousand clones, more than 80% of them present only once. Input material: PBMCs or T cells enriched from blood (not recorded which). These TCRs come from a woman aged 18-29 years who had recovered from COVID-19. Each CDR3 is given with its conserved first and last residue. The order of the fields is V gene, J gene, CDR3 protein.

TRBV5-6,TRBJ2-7,CASSLVGGSSYEQYF
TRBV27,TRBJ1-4,CASSSNIGVGSEKLFF
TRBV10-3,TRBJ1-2,CAISESTARLPFGYTF
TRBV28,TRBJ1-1,CASSLWGTSNTEAFF
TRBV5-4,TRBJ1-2,CASSPGTPGYTF
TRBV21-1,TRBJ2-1,CASSNPDSNFYNEQFF
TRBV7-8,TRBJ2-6,CASSLEGRGFSGANVLTF
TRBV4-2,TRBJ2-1,CASSQAGGEQFF
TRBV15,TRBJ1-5,CATSILGQAINTQHF
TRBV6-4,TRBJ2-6,CASSPDRGPSNVLTF
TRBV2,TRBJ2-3,CASSESISTDTQYF
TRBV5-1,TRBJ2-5,CASSLGRGGPETQYF
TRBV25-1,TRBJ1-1,CASSEPRAGGIEAFF
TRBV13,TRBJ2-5,CASSSTSGSLGETQYF
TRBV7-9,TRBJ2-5,CASSSGAGVGETQYF
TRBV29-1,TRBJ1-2,CSVGAGQVNYGYTF
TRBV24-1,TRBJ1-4,CATSAPQDRGLEKLFF
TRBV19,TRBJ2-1,CASSIGTSAYNEQFF
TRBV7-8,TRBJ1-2,CASSLGGGGGYTF
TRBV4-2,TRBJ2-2,CASSQGGGGAGELFF
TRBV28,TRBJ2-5,CASSFRPGGGQETQYF
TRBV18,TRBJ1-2,CASSPPGQGVWDGYTF
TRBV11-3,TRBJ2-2,CASSLGDKVMNTGELFF
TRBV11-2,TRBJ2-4,CASSSSLGAGKNIQYF
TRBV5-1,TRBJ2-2,CATQPGTSGGTGELFF
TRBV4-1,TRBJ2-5,CASSFSGLANQETQYF
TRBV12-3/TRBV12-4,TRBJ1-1,CASSFSHTEAFF
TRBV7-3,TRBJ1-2,CASSLDGTANYGYTF
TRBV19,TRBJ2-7,CASQGPSYEQYF
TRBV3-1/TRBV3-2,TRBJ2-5,CASSQDWAGEPYF
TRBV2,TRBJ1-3,CASRPGTGSGNTIYF
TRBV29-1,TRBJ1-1,CSVEEGSGEAFF
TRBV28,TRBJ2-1,CASTEGVSQANEQFF
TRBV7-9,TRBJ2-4,CASSPRVGGVDIQYF
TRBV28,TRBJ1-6,CASTGDYPLHF
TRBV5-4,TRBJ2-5,CASSGQGIQETQYF
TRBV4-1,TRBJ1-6,CASSQGAGNSPLHF
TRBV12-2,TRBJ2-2,CASRLDGAGGPNTGELFF
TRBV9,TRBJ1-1,CASSVMGQNTEAFF
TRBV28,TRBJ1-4,CASSTDRGPNEKLFF
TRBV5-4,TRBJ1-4,CASSATRDRKNEKLFF
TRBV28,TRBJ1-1,CASRLRGNTEAFF
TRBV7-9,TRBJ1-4,CASSRTGGVEKLFF
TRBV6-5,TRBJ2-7,CASSYGRQGTNEQYF
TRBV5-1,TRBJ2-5,CASSLGSGGETQYF
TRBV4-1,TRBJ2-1,CASSRVPGTSGFYNEQFF
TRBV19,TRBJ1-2,CASRPGQGNYGYTF
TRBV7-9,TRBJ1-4,CASSLGGWERTASEKLFF
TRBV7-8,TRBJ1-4,CASSLANRRGNEKLFF
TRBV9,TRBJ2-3,CASSVGASPDTQYF
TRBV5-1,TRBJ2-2,CASSAGQFTLHGELFF
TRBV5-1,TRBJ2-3,CASSLGAAGDTQYF
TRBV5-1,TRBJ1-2,CAGTGGDGYTF
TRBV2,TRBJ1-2,CASSSTENYGYTF
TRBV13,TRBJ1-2,CASSLTPDYGYTF
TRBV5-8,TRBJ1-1,CASSLRGGSGTEAFF
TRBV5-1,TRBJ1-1,CASSLMGQEKAFF
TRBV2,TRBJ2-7,CASSETGGFYEQYF
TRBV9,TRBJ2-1,CASSPLGGGHYNEQFF